This T cell receptor beta chain was identified in a study of TET2 disruption in CD19-targeted CAR T cells (dated by TCRdb to the late 2010s). Describing the broader study: Sample numbers were set by the original clinical trial design and sample availability, with no additional inclusion criteria. Study-level results and caveats: Conclusions about the CAR T cells of the patient were based on extensive analysis of a single subject.

Concerning this clone itself: Its binding antigen is unknown. Read data end 3 residues before the CDR3 end; the end is taken from the germline J gene.

The immunoSEQ assay was used to perform TCR beta chain deep sequencing. On the study's bioinformatics: Only productive TCR beta rearrangements went into calculating clonotype frequencies. TCRdb's version of the immuneACCESS table is confined to in-frame rearrangements and falls short of the full clone set. An unresolved V gene accounts for under half of the shortfall where checked; the remainder is of unknown origin. D and trimming come from the DNA, and the V and J calls and clone size come from that table. The table for this sample shows around 27,000 clones. The ten top clones hold under 2.5% of the sample. CDR1 is given as KGHSH and CDR2 as LQKENI, both from the germline V gene. The V end loses 5 bases and the J end loses 0 bases, and a stretch of 17 bases separates them. The CDR3 covers 16 residues, taking in both the cysteine and the phenylalanine. Only the CDR3 bases that were read are kept: 39 of them, in frame from base 1.

Interpreted using the paper, the treatment or condition label stands for: autologous CTL019 cells: CD19 CAR with 4-1BB and CD3 zeta domains. The CD19 CAR incorporated TCR zeta and 4-1BB costimulatory signaling domains. T cells for CTL019 manufacturing were collected from peripheral blood by means of leukapheresis. The DNeasy Blood and Tissue Kit was used to extract genomic DNA from pre-infusion T cells, peripheral blood, or sorted post-infusion T cells. The sample in question was CD8- CAR+ T cells sorted from cultured blood T cells, obtained for CD19 CAR T cell therapy. This specimen's cell subset or site label, interpreted: CD8-negative CAR-positive T cells from the infusion product. The TCR sequence derives from a man between 65 and 85 years old with chronic lymphocytic leukemia. Rearrangement joined TRBV18 to TRBJ2-7; the D gene cannot be resolved reliably. The CDR3 region: CASSSTSGTTSYEQYF. Partial CDR3 DNA: TGTGCCAGCTCATCAACCTCAGGAACAACCTCCTACGAG.